Shown below are 32 T cell receptor beta chains from a single sample sequenced in a study of OX40 agonist ivuxolimab in advanced cancers. The method behind the library was the immunoSEQ multiplex PCR assay. The table was pulled from immuneACCESS by TCRdb, which kept in-frame rearrangements only. Such tables lose some clones; where checked, under half of the loss comes from unresolved V genes, and the rest has no known cause. This sample lists tens of thousands of clones; roughly nine tenths were detected once. The ten largest clones represent about 2.7% of the sample. The sample in question was CD4+ or CD8+ T cells sorted from blood, obtained in a trial of the OX40 agonist ivuxolimab. The receptors here all came from an adult with an advanced solid tumor such as melanoma, head and neck, liver or kidney cancer.

The V gene is TRBV9, the J gene TRBJ2-3; 7 nucleotides align to TRBD2. Germline V gene lookup returns CDR1 SGDLS and CDR2 YYNGEE. The V and J ends lost 0 bases and 4 bases, in that order; junction bases with no gene match: 8. This CDR3 is 16 amino acids long. CDR3 sequence: CASSVAWGGLSDTQYF. The CDR3 nucleotides read TGTGCCAGCAGCGTAGCTTGGGGGGGGTTATCAGATACGCAGTATTTT.

J is TRBJ1-5 and V is TRBV19; D call uncertain. Trimming stripped 3 bases from V and 9 bases from J, with 15 bases between. There are 14 residues in the CDR3. Germline CDR1 and CDR2: LNHDA and SQIVND (reference sequence). CDR3 sequence: CASSIFKPEGPQHF. The CDR3, as DNA: TGTGCCAGTAGTATCTTTAAACCGGAGGGGCCCCAGCATTTT.

The chain employs TRBV5-6 and TRBJ1-2; 10 bases are shared with TRBD1. Germline CDR1 is SGHDT and CDR2 is YYEEEE. Germline trimming cut 4 bases from V and 4 bases from J; bases unmatched to any gene: 16. The CDR3 loop spans 18 amino acids. CDR3 in DNA: TGTGCCAGCAGCGTAATGGGGACAGGGGATATAAGCAGCTATGGCTACACCTTC. Translation: CASSVMGTGDISSYGYTF.

CDR3 in DNA: TGTGCCAGCAGCCCACAACGGAGGGGAGGGGGTGGCTACACCTTC. Translated: CASSPQRRGGGGYTF. The chain couples TRBV14 to TRBJ1-2, with D possibly being TRBD1 (6 bases). Germline V gene data show CDR1 as SGHDN and CDR2 as FVKESK. V was cut by 4 bases and J by 7 bases, with 19 bases left in between. The CDR3 extends over 15 amino acids.

The chain couples TRBV28 to TRBJ2-3; the D gene is possibly TRBD2 (5 bases). The germline V gene has CDR1 MDHEN and CDR2 SYDVKM. The CDR3 sequence is 16 residues long. V gave up 4 bases and J gave up 0 bases, with 14 bases separating them. This CDR3 reads CASSSAQRISTDTQYF. As DNA, the CDR3 is TGTGCCAGCAGTTCCGCCCAGCGGATTAGCACAGATACGCAGTATTTT.

This chain connects TRBV19 to TRBJ2-1; D ambiguous. V was shortened by 3 bases and J by 5 bases, with 17 bases between the two germline ends. Germline CDR1 and CDR2: LNHDA and SQIVND (reference sequence). This CDR3 contains 16 residues. CDR3: CASSIPGKAGNNEQFF. The CDR3, as DNA: TGTGCCAGTAGTATCCCTGGAAAGGCAGGAAACAATGAGCAGTTCTTC.

This sequence joins TRBV5-1 and TRBJ2-5, with D uncertain. Germline CDR1 is SGHRS and CDR2 is YFSETQ. V gave up 2 bases and J gave up 2 bases, with 13 bases separating them. This CDR3 has 15 residues. The CDR3 DNA follows: TGCGCCAGCAGCTTCACCCAACCCGAACAAGAGACCCAGTACTTC. Encoded protein: CASSFTQPEQETQYF. Supplemented by reference TRBV5-1 and TRBJ2-5, the full variable domain reads KAGVTQTPRYLIKTRGQQVTLSCSPISGHRSVSWYQQTPGQGLQFLFEYFSETQRNKGNFPGRFSGRQFSNSRSEMNVSTLELGDSALYLCASSFTQPEQETQYFGPGTRLLVL.

The chain uses TRBV28 and TRBJ1-1, with 10 bases lining up with TRBD1. V was clipped by 8 bases and J by 1 base; unmatched bases: 7. Germline V CDR1 and CDR2: MDHEN, SYDVKM. CDR3 length: 15 residues. Here the CDR3 reads CASAVTGGRNTEAFF. The CDR3 DNA reads TGTGCCAGCGCGGTGACAGGGGGCAGGAACACTGAAGCTTTCTTT.

V and J are TRBV5-1 and TRBJ2-4; 8 bases are a match to TRBD1. From germline, CDR1 is SGHRS and CDR2 YFSETQ. The CDR3 consists of 16 residues. J was trimmed by 1 base and V by 4 bases; bases with no gene match: 7. CDR3 loop: CASSVGTGDAKNIQYF. CDR3 coding DNA: TGCGCCAGCAGCGTCGGGACAGGAGATGCCAAAAACATTCAGTACTTC.

This clone was observed a few times. V usage is TRBV2 and J usage is TRBJ2-1; TRBD2 aligns across 7 bases. V was clipped by 7 bases and J by 3 bases; unmatched bases: 9. This CDR3 region has 15 residues. From germline, CDR1 is SNHLY and CDR2 FYNNEI. The CDR3 sequence: CASTPALADYNEQFF. CDR3 DNA sequence: TGTGCCAGCACCCCCGCCCTAGCGGACTACAATGAGCAGTTCTTC. The variable domain in full, with the rest retrieved from reference TRBV2 and TRBJ2-1, is EPEVTQTPSHQVTQMGQEVILRCVPISNHLYFYWYRQILGQKVEFLVSFYNNEISEKSEIFDDQFSVERPDGSNFTLKIRSTKLEDSAMYFCASTPALADYNEQFFGPGTRLTVL.

The chain has TRBV14 and TRBJ1-1; D is perhaps TRBD1 (5 bases). The CDR3 extends over 16 amino acids. CDR1 SGHDN and CDR2 FVKESK come from the germline V gene. Trimming removed 4 bases from V and 2 bases from J, with 17 bases in between. The CDR3 region has the DNA TGTGCCAGCAGCCGCGCCGGGGCCCTAATAAACACTGAAGCTTTCTTT. Its translation: CASSRAGALINTEAFF.

V gene TRBV7-9 combines with J gene TRBJ1-2; no clear D. This CDR3 has 12 amino acids. V was clipped by 1 base and J by 8 bases, with 8 bases between them. Germline CDR1 SEHNR, CDR2 FQNEAQ (reference sequence). The CDR3 protein is CASSLEVGGYTF. DNA for the CDR3: TGTGCCAGCAGCTTAGAGGTGGGGGGCTACACCTTC.

This sequence joins TRBV2 and TRBJ1-2; unclear D gene. Per germline, CDR1 SNHLY and CDR2 FYNNEI. V lost 6 bases and J lost 1, with 15 bases in between. The CDR3 covers 15 residues. CDR3: CASRAQGLSNYGYTF. In nucleotides, the CDR3 is TGTGCCAGCAGGGCCCAAGGGCTGAGTAACTATGGCTACACCTTC.

The genes are TRBV6-1 and TRBJ1-2; no clear D. The CDR3 is 12 residues long. The germline V gene encodes CDR1 MNHNS and CDR2 SASEGT. Trimming took 6 bases from V and 5 from J, leaving 10 bases between them. This chain's CDR3 is CASRAQAYGYTF. The DNA for the CDR3 is TGTGCCAGCAGGGCTCAGGCTTATGGCTACACCTTC.

V is TRBV6-5 and J is TRBJ1-5, with 7 bases lining up with TRBD1. Germline CDR1 is MNHEY and CDR2 is SVGAGI. The CDR3 loop spans 15 amino acids. Losses at the gene ends were 0 bases for V and 5 bases for J; bases not matched to a gene: 4. CDR3 nucleotide sequence: TGTGCCAGCAGTTACTCAATCAGGGGGGATCAGCCCCAGCATTTT. Translated, it gives CASSYSIRGDQPQHF.

The V gene is TRBV11-2, the J gene TRBJ2-1; no clear D gene. Trimming cost V 5 bases and J 0 bases, with 2 bases left between them. CDR3 length: 12 residues. The germline V gene has CDR1 SGHAT and CDR2 FQNNGV. CDR3 loop: CASSRSYNEQFF. CDR3 nucleotide sequence: TGTGCCAGCAGCCGCTCCTACAATGAGCAGTTCTTC.

The chain carries TRBV18 and TRBJ2-5; no clear D. Gene TRBJ2-7 matches the end of the DNA better, so the J call may be wrong. The CDR3 loop spans 12 amino acids. The germline V gene has CDR1 KGHSH and CDR2 LQKENI. CDR3 nucleotide sequence: TGTGCCAGCTCTCCAACACGGGACGAGCAGTACTTC. Its translation is CASSPTRDEQYF.

This clone was seen just once. J is TRBJ1-5 and V is TRBV15; 7 bases match TRBD1. V shed 4 bases and J 1 base; nucleotides not matched to a gene: 13. The germline CDR1 and CDR2 sequences are LNHNV and YYDKDF (reference sequence). The CDR3 consists of 18 residues. The CDR3 loop is CATSMGLGTVLSNQPQHF. In DNA form, the CDR3 reads TGTGCCACCAGCATGGGCCTAGGGACAGTTCTAAGCAATCAGCCCCAGCATTTT.

The DNA for the CDR3 is TGTGCCAGCAGTTTAGCGCCCTTAGCCAAAAACATTCAGTACTTC. Translating gives CASSLAPLAKNIQYF. The chain has TRBV27 and TRBJ2-4, with D hard to call. V lost 2 bases, J lost 0 bases, and 8 bases lay in between. There are 15 residues in the CDR3. Germline V gives CDR1 MNHEY, CDR2 SMNVEV (reference sequence).

V usage is TRBV21-1 and J usage is TRBJ1-6; the DNA was not compared with TRBD1, the D call given in the table. TRBV21-1 corresponds to a pseudogene. This CDR3 contains 16 residues. The CDR3 DNA reads as TGTGCCAGCAGCGGTAACAGGAGCTCCTATAATTCACCCCTCCACTTT. Amino acid sequence: CASSGNRSSYNSPLHF.

The V gene is TRBV5-4, the J gene TRBJ2-2; D remains ambiguous. Germline loops: CDR1 SGHNT, CDR2 YYREEE (reference sequence). This CDR3 comprises 13 residues. The ends were cut back, 1 base at V and 4 bases at J, with 5 bases in the middle. CDR3 bases: TGTGCCAGCAGCTTGCCCTCCACCGGGGAGCTGTTTTTT. This sequence encodes CASSLPSTGELFF.

The gene calls are TRBV5-5 and TRBJ1-3, with D possibly matching TRBD1 (5 bases). CDR1 SGHKS and CDR2 YYEKEE come from the germline V gene (reference sequence). The V gene lost 1 base and the J gene lost 2 bases, with 13 bases spanning the gap. The CDR3 runs to 16 residues. In DNA, the CDR3 is TGTGCCAGCAGCTTGAAGTTGGTGGGACCTGGAAACACCATATATTTT. Its translation: CASSLKLVGPGNTIYF. Full variable domain (outside the CDR3, taken from reference TRBV5-5 and TRBJ1-3): DAGVTQSPTHLIKTRGQQVTLRCSPISGHKSVSWYQQVLGQGPQFIFQYYEKEERGRGNFPDRFSARQFPNYSSELNVNALLLGDSALYLCASSLKLVGPGNTIYFGEGSWLTVV.

The rearrangement uses TRBV10-3 and TRBJ2-7; possibly TRBD1 for D (6 bases). The V gene's germline CDR1 is ENHRY and CDR2 SYGVKD. This CDR3 comprises 15 residues. The V end lost 0 bases, the J end lost 2 bases, and 11 bases lay between the germline ends. In DNA form, the CDR3 reads TGTGCCATCAGTGAGTCTGGACAGATGACCTACGAGCAGTACTTC. Protein product: CAISESGQMTYEQYF.

The chain links TRBV5-4 to TRBJ1-5; the D gene is possibly TRBD1 (5 bases). The CDR3 consists of 12 residues. Germline V CDR1 and CDR2: SGHNT, YYREEE (reference sequence). Trimming shortened V by 0 bases and J by 9 bases, and 7 bases separated the two germline ends. The CDR3 sequence is CASSLGGRPQHF. In nucleotides, the CDR3 is TGTGCCAGCAGCTTGGGGGGCAGGCCCCAGCATTTT.

The V and J genes are TRBV5-4 and TRBJ2-7; 10 bases line up with TRBD2. CDR1 is SGHNT, CDR2 YYREEE, per germline (reference sequence). J gave up 2 bases and V 4 bases, and 6 bases lay outside the gene matches. This CDR3 has 15 residues. This CDR3 is CASSLASGGAYEQYF. CDR3 in DNA: TGTGCCAGCAGCCTGGCTAGCGGGGGCGCCTACGAGCAGTACTTC.

This clone was detected only once. The rearrangement uses TRBV4-3 and TRBJ1-4; a weak D match, TRBD1 (5 bases). CDR3 length equals 15 residues. V was shortened by 4 bases and J by 8 bases, with 17 bases between the two germline ends. Germline loops: CDR1 LGHNA, CDR2 YSLEER. The CDR3 spells CASSLDRDPEEKLFF. DNA for the CDR3: TGCGCCAGCAGCCTGGACCGGGACCCCGAGGAAAAACTGTTTTTT.

CDR3 region: CASSHPHNTGNEQYF. The CDR3 DNA reads as TGTGCCAGCAGCCACCCCCACAATACAGGGAACGAGCAGTACTTC. The chain joins TRBV11-2 to TRBJ2-7; D perhaps matches TRBD1 (6 bases). Germline CDR1 reads SGHAT; CDR2 reads FQNNGV. Trimming cost V 5 bases and J 5 bases, with 19 bases left between them. The CDR3 has 15 residues.

This clone was observed once. The chain joins TRBV7-9 to TRBJ2-3, with 7 bases fitting TRBD1. The CDR3 spans 14 residues. Looked up from germline, CDR1 is SEHNR and CDR2 is FQNEAQ (reference sequence). V was pared by 5 bases and J by 2 bases, with 4 bases of the junction left unmatched. The DNA for the CDR3 is TGTGCCAGCAGCCCGACAGGGAACACAGATACGCAGTATTTT. This codes for CASSPTGNTDTQYF.

CDR3 sequence (DNA): TGTGCCAGCTCACCAGACGGTGTGTGGGGCTACACCTTC. This sequence encodes CASSPDGVWGYTF. The chain links TRBV18 to TRBJ1-2, with unresolved D. Germline V gene sequence: CDR1 KGHSH, CDR2 LQKENI. V was pared by 2 bases and J by 8 bases, with 12 bases between. The CDR3 runs 13 residues.

The rearrangement uses TRBV6-5 and TRBJ1-5, with D possibly matching TRBD1 (5 bases). CDR3 length: 14 amino acids. Germline V gene sequence: CDR1 MNHEY, CDR2 SVGAGI. V lost 2 bases to trimming and J lost 13 bases, with 18 bases between them. The CDR3 DNA reads TGTGCCAGCAGTTACCCACCCAAATCGGGGCCTCAGCATTTT. Translating gives CASSYPPKSGPQHF.

The rearrangement uses TRBV19 and TRBJ1-5, with a tentative D call TRBD1 (6 bases). Germline V gene sequence: CDR1 LNHDA, CDR2 SQIVND (reference sequence). The CDR3 spans 15 residues. Trimming removed 4 bases at V and 4 bases at J, with 14 bases between. CDR3 nucleotide sequence: TGTGCCAGTAGTAGACAGACAGGCCCTAATCAGCCCCAGCATTTT. Translated: CASSRQTGPNQPQHF.

About this clone itself: At one of its ends the junction is not consistent with the germline gene, which may arise from a read error. V is TRBV13 and J is TRBJ1-2; tentative D call: TRBD1 (5 bases). This CDR3 comprises 12 residues. Germline V lookup: CDR1 PRHDT, CDR2 FYEKMQ (reference sequence). The CDR3, as DNA: TGTGCCAGCAGCTTCCGGGACTACGGCTACACCTTC. It encodes CASSFRDYGYTF.